The 7 T cell receptor beta chains in this list originate from one sample, sequenced in a study of shared clonotypes between healthy human individuals. Repertoires were generated with immunoSEQ multiplex PCR, while TCRdb's copy carries only in-frame clones and drops some. Counted here are 800,000 to 950,000 clones, roughly 96% occurring once; the ten biggest clones make up about 0.25%. Selected positively for CCR7 and CD45RO-negative, naive CD8 cells excluded terminally differentiated effector memory CD45RA+ cells. Sequenced sample: naive CD8+ T cells sorted from blood. These receptors originate from a man under 40 in good health.

This clone was found once. CDR3 amino acids: CASSRDRPYTDTQYF. The CDR3 nucleotides read TGTGCCAGCAGCCGGGACAGACCTTACACAGATACGCAGTATTTT. The V gene is TRBV5-6, the J gene TRBJ2-3, with 7 nucleotides matching TRBD1. Losses at the gene ends were 4 bases for V and 2 bases for J; bases not matched to a gene: 7. Germline CDR1 reads SGHDT; CDR2 reads YYEEEE. The CDR3 runs to 15 residues.

The chain uses TRBV6-1 and TRBJ2-7; 9 bases are shared with TRBD1. J lost 4 bases, V lost 6 bases, and 7 bases had no gene match. Germline CDR1 reads MNHNS; CDR2 reads SASEGT. The CDR3 spans 14 residues. CDR3 in DNA: TGTGCCAGCAGGATACGGACAGGGGTGTACGAGCAGTACTTC. It encodes CASRIRTGVYEQYF.

This chain uses TRBV6-6 with TRBJ1-1; D gene ambiguous. The CDR3 consists of 13 residues. V was cut by 7 bases and J by 1 base, with 10 bases left in between. The germline CDR1 and CDR2 sequences are MNHNY and SVGAGI (reference sequence). CDR3 residues: CASTLRGNTEAFF. In nucleotides, the CDR3 is TGTGCCAGCACCCTACGGGGGAACACTGAAGCTTTCTTT.

V gene TRBV18 combines with J gene TRBJ2-7, with D possibly TRBD2 on 6 matching bases. Trimming shortened V by 6 bases and J by 0 bases, and 15 bases separated the two germline ends. The V gene's germline CDR1 is KGHSH and CDR2 LQKENI. The CDR3 totals 15 residues. In DNA form, the CDR3 reads TGTGCCAGCTCCCCCGGCGGGAAGAGCTCCTACGAGCAGTACTTC. Amino acids: CASSPGGKSSYEQYF.

The table lists this clone with a count of one. The chain has TRBV5-6 and TRBJ2-1, with 10 bases lining up with TRBD2. Germline V gene sequence: CDR1 SGHDT, CDR2 YYEEEE. The CDR3 has 16 amino acids. V shed 3 bases, J shed 4 bases, and the junction held 7 bases outside the gene matches. For the CDR3, the DNA is TGTGCCAGCAGCTACATGACTAGCGGGCCTTACAATGAGCAGTTCTTC. Amino acids: CASSYMTSGPYNEQFF.

This clone was counted only a few times. This chain links TRBV6-6 with TRBJ2-7, with TRBD1 matching over 7 bases. V trimming: 5 bases; J trimming: 1 base; junction bases outside the gene matches: 11. The CDR3 spans 16 residues. Germline V gives CDR1 MNHNY, CDR2 SVGAGI (reference sequence). The CDR3 nucleotides are TGTGCCAGCAGTCACCCCCGACAGGGTAGATCCTACGAGCAGTACTTC. This codes for CASSHPRQGRSYEQYF.

CDR3 region: CASSEGLAGAYEQYF. DNA for the CDR3: TGTGCCAGCAGCGAGGGACTAGCGGGAGCCTACGAGCAGTACTTC. The chain has TRBV7-2 and TRBJ2-7; 14 nucleotides align to TRBD2. Germline CDR1 reads SGHTA; CDR2 reads FQGNSA. V was clipped by 5 bases and J by 2 bases; unmatched bases: 2. This CDR3 is built from 15 residues.